This T cell receptor beta chain was identified during a study of T cells in Graves' hyperthyroidism and ophthalmopathy. As for the study in general: Before any treatment, at initial diagnosis, peripheral blood was collected.

From RNA transcripts, TCR beta CDR3 regions were amplified. The HTBI primer set was used in a first-round RT-PCR of the TCR CDR3. One entry per CDR3 protein results from TCRdb running MiXCR on the multiplex PCR reads. The profile covers approximately 610,000 distinct CDR3 sequences, with roughly a sixth appearing a single time and 15% to 20% taken by the ten largest. This clonotype showed up many times. Its cognate antigen is unknown. The junction had 5 bases not matched to a gene; V was cut back by 2 bases and J by 6 bases. Germline V CDR1 and CDR2: LGHDT, YNNKEL (reference sequence). This CDR3 region has 16 residues. General study findings and limits: Most thyroid clonotypes that were expanded above 0.001 also turned up in blood.

The specimen sequenced was blood. The genes are TRBV3-1 and TRBJ2-3; 13 bases agree with TRBD2. This clonotype was obtained from a woman aged 18-35 years with Graves' hyperthyroidism. The CDR3 sequence: CASSQRTSGSGDTQYF. CDR3 DNA sequence: TGTGCCAGCAGCCAACGGACTAGCGGGAGTGGGGATACGCAGTATTTT.